The present TCR beta chain was sequenced within a study of CD8 T cells in Susac syndrome. Roughly 0.45 to 1 ug RNA was reverse transcribed with random hexamers. TCRdb reprocessed the immunoSEQ multiplex PCR reads with MiXCR, giving one entry per CDR3 protein. The sample records 150,000 or so distinct CDR3 sequences, 85% to 95% being singletons. TCR beta sequencing was performed on blood CD8+ and CD4+ T cells. Germline values: CDR1 MRHNA, CDR2 SNTAGT. This CDR3 comprises 17 residues. V dropped 6 bases and J dropped 0; count of bases not matched to a gene: 9. The sequencing sample was made of CD4+ T cells from PBMCs. This sequence joins TRBV6-4 and TRBJ2-1; 9 positions match TRBD1. This receptor was obtained from a human donor in good health. The CDR3 nucleotides are TGTGCCAGCAGCCCTGGACAGGGGCTAAGCTCCTACAATGAGCAGTTCTTC. Translated, it gives CASSPGQGLSSYNEQFF.